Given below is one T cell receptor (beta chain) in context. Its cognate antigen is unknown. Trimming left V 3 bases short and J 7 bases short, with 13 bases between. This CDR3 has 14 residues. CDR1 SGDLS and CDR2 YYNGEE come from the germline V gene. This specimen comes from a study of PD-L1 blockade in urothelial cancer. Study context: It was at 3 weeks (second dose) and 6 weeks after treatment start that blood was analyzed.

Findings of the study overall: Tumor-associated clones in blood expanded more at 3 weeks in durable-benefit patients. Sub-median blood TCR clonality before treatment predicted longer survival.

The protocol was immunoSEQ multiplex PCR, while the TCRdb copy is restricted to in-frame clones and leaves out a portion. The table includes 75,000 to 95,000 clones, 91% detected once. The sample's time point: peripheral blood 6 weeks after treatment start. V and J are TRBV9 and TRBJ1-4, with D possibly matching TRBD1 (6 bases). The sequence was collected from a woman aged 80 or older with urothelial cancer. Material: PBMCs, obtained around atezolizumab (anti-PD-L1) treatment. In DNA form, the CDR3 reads TGTGCCAGCAGCGCTAGGGGGAGCGGTGAAAAACTGTTTTTT. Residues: CASSARGSGEKLFF. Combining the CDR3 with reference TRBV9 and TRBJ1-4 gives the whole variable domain DSGVTQTPKHLITATGQRVTLRCSPRSGDLSVYWYQQSLDQGLQFLIQYYNGEERAKGNILERFSAQQFPDLHSELNLSSLELGDSALYFCASSARGSGEKLFFGSGTQLSVL.